Each of the 18 T cell receptor beta chains below was sequenced from the same sample in a study of blood T cell repertoires in COVID-19. The data were produced by immunoSEQ multiplex PCR, yet TCRdb's version contains in-frame clones alone and is incomplete. This repertoire shows some 77,000 clones, around 87% found once; its top ten account for roughly 4%. The sequenced material came from peripheral blood. The receptors stem from a woman of 80 years or more with active or convalescent COVID-19.

The chain has TRBV19 and TRBJ1-3; 8 bases agree with TRBD1. Germline V gene lookup returns CDR1 LNHDA and CDR2 SQIVND (reference sequence). Unmatched junction bases numbered 15, after V lost 6 bases and J lost 2 bases. The CDR3 has 18 residues. The CDR3 DNA follows: TGTGCCAGTAGGAGAGGGTCCTTGGACAGGGAAGCTGGAAACACCATATATTTT. Residues: CASRRGSLDREAGNTIYF.

CDR3 nucleotide sequence: TGCGCCAGCAGCCAGGAGGGGGCCACTGAAGCTTTCTTT. This codes for CASSQEGATEAFF. This sequence joins TRBV5-1 and TRBJ1-1, with 7 bases matching TRBD1. The CDR3 totals 13 residues. The germline CDR1 and CDR2 sequences are SGHRS and YFSETQ. J lost 4 bases, V lost 4 bases, and 4 bases had no gene match. The whole variable domain, remainder taken from reference TRBV5-1 and TRBJ1-1, is KAGVTQTPRYLIKTRGQQVTLSCSPISGHRSVSWYQQTPGQGLQFLFEYFSETQRNKGNFPGRFSGRQFSNSRSEMNVSTLELGDSALYLCASSQEGATEAFFGQGTRLTVV.

V and J are TRBV5-6 and TRBJ2-7; tentatively, D is TRBD1 (6 bases). Trimming stripped 4 bases from V and 2 bases from J, with 10 bases between. This CDR3 comprises 13 residues. Germline loops: CDR1 SGHDT, CDR2 YYEEEE. CDR3 amino acids: CASSHDRTYEQYF. The CDR3 DNA reads TGTGCCAGCAGCCACGACAGGACCTACGAGCAGTACTTC.

The chain couples TRBV18 to TRBJ2-2, with a possible D match to TRBD2 (5 bases). V was clipped by 3 bases and J by 5 bases, with 16 bases between them. This CDR3 is built from 16 residues. Germline V gives CDR1 KGHSH, CDR2 LQKENI. This CDR3 reads CASSPPPGFGTGELFF. CDR3 nucleotide sequence: TGTGCCAGCTCACCCCCCCCGGGATTTGGGACCGGGGAGCTGTTTTTT.

V gene TRBV9 combines with J gene TRBJ1-2, with D perhaps matching TRBD1 (6 bases). The germline gives CDR1 SGDLS, CDR2 YYNGEE. V lost 0 bases, J lost 0 bases, and 21 bases lay in between. The CDR3 contains 19 residues. The CDR3 DNA reads TGTGCCAGCAGCGTAGATGCAAGGACCTCTAGGGGGACTAACTATGGCTACACCTTC. As protein: CASSVDARTSRGTNYGYTF.

The rearrangement uses TRBV20-1 and TRBJ1-1, with 7 bases lining up with TRBD1. The trim removed 3 bases at V and 2 bases at J, leaving 9 bases unmatched. This CDR3 is 15 amino acids long. Germline values: CDR1 DFQATT, CDR2 SNEGSKA (reference sequence). CDR3 nucleotide sequence: TGCAGTGCTAGTCGGGACGGACAGGCAAACACTGAAGCTTTCTTT. It translates to CSASRDGQANTEAFF.

The CDR3 region is CASSQGRDTYSNQPQHF. Here the CDR3 DNA reads TGTGCCAGCAGCCAAGGCCGGGACACCTATAGCAATCAGCCCCAGCATTTT. The chain carries TRBV3-1 (or the pseudogene TRBV3-2) and TRBJ1-5; TRBD1 might be the D (6 bases). Germline V lookup: CDR1 LGHDT, CDR2 YNNKEL (reference sequence). The CDR3 has 17 amino acids. Trimming took off 1 base at V and 0 bases at J, with 13 bases between the two ends.

The chain has TRBV7-8 and TRBJ1-5, with D hard to call. V was pared by 0 bases and J by 2 bases, with 5 bases between. Germline CDR1 and CDR2: SGHVS and FQNEAQ. The CDR3 totals 14 residues. The CDR3 DNA reads as TGTGCCAGCAGCTTAGCCCCGGGCAATCAGCCCCAGCATTTT. Translating gives CASSLAPGNQPQHF.

J is TRBJ1-1 and V is TRBV6-4; perhaps TRBD1 as D (6 bases). Germline CDR1 and CDR2: MRHNA and SNTAGT. Between the trimmed V and J ends, which lost 6 bases and 6 bases, there was a span of 17 bases. The CDR3 totals 14 residues. CDR3 sequence: CASRTQQGRSEAFF. In nucleotides, the CDR3 is TGTGCCAGCAGGACCCAACAGGGTAGGTCTGAAGCTTTCTTT.

The chain recombines TRBV14 with TRBJ1-1; the match to TRBD1 covers 8 bases. Germline CDR1 and CDR2: SGHDN and FVKESK. The V gene end was trimmed by 4 bases and the J gene end by 0 bases; junction bases not matched to a gene: 4. The CDR3 totals 15 residues. Written as DNA, the CDR3 is TGTGCCAGCAGCCGTATGGACAGGGTGAACACTGAAGCTTTCTTT. It specifies CASSRMDRVNTEAFF.

This sequence joins TRBV4-3 and TRBJ1-1, with D hard to call. V gave up 1 base and J gave up 5 bases, with 11 bases separating them. The length of the CDR3 is 14 residues. Germline lookup yields CDR1 LGHNA and CDR2 YSLEER. CDR3 region: CASSQGSDGTEAFF. The CDR3 DNA reads as TGCGCCAGCAGCCAAGGGAGTGATGGAACTGAAGCTTTCTTT.

The genes are TRBV2 and TRBJ2-2; weak D call: TRBD1 (5 bases). This CDR3 spans 14 amino acids. From germline, CDR1 is SNHLY and CDR2 FYNNEI. The V end lost 7 bases, the J end lost 0 bases, and 9 bases lay between the germline ends. CDR3 nucleotides: TGTGCCAGCACACAGGAAGCGAACACCGGGGAGCTGTTTTTT. Translating gives CASTQEANTGELFF.

This sequence joins TRBV12-3 or TRBV12-4 and TRBJ2-7, with D uncertain. The CDR3 is 12 residues long. V lost 3 bases and J lost 2, with 5 bases in between. CDR3 loop: CASSFSPYEQYF. CDR3 in DNA: TGTGCCAGCAGTTTCTCCCCCTACGAGCAGTACTTC.

This rearrangement joins TRBV5-1 to TRBJ2-2, with TRBD1 as a possible D gene (5 bases). The germline gives CDR1 SGHRS, CDR2 YFSETQ. The CDR3 runs 15 residues. Trimming shortened V by 2 bases and J by 2 bases, and 10 bases separated the two germline ends. Written as DNA, the CDR3 is TGCGCCAGCAGCTTAAGAGACAGTAACACCGGGGAGCTGTTTTTT. Encoded protein: CASSLRDSNTGELFF.

The chain is built from TRBV18 and TRBJ1-1, with 8 bases that match TRBD1. J lost 1 base, V lost 6 bases, and 4 bases had no gene match. This CDR3 is 14 amino acids long. Germline CDR1 reads KGHSH; CDR2 reads LQKENI. The CDR3 nucleotides read TGTGCCAGCTCCCTAGGACAGGGGAACACTGAAGCTTTCTTT. Translation gives CASSLGQGNTEAFF.

This sequence joins TRBV30 and TRBJ2-6, with 7 nucleotides matching TRBD2. V lost 5 bases and J lost 0; bases outside the gene matches: 1. CDR1 and CDR2 from the germline V gene are GTSNPN and SVGIG (reference sequence). The CDR3 loop spans 14 amino acids. The CDR3 protein is CAWQRGSGANVLTF. The DNA for the CDR3 is TGTGCCTGGCAGCGGGGCTCTGGGGCCAACGTCCTGACTTTC.

The chain joins TRBV28 to TRBJ2-7, with D tentatively TRBD2 (5 bases). Germline V gene data show CDR1 as MDHEN and CDR2 as SYDVKM. V shed 2 bases and J shed 0 bases, with 11 bases lying between them. The CDR3 runs to 15 residues. DNA of the CDR3: TGTGCCAGCAGTTTACCAGCAACTAGCTCCTACGAGCAGTACTTC. Encoded protein: CASSLPATSSYEQYF.

This sequence joins TRBV5-1 and TRBJ2-2; no clear D gene. CDR1 and CDR2 (germline): SGHRS, YFSETQ. The CDR3 loop spans 15 amino acids. The germline V and J ends were trimmed by 0 bases and 4 bases, with 10 bases remaining between them. The CDR3 DNA follows: TGCGCCAGCAGCTTGGGCCTCTCGGGCACCGGGGAGCTGTTTTTT. Its translation is CASSLGLSGTGELFF.